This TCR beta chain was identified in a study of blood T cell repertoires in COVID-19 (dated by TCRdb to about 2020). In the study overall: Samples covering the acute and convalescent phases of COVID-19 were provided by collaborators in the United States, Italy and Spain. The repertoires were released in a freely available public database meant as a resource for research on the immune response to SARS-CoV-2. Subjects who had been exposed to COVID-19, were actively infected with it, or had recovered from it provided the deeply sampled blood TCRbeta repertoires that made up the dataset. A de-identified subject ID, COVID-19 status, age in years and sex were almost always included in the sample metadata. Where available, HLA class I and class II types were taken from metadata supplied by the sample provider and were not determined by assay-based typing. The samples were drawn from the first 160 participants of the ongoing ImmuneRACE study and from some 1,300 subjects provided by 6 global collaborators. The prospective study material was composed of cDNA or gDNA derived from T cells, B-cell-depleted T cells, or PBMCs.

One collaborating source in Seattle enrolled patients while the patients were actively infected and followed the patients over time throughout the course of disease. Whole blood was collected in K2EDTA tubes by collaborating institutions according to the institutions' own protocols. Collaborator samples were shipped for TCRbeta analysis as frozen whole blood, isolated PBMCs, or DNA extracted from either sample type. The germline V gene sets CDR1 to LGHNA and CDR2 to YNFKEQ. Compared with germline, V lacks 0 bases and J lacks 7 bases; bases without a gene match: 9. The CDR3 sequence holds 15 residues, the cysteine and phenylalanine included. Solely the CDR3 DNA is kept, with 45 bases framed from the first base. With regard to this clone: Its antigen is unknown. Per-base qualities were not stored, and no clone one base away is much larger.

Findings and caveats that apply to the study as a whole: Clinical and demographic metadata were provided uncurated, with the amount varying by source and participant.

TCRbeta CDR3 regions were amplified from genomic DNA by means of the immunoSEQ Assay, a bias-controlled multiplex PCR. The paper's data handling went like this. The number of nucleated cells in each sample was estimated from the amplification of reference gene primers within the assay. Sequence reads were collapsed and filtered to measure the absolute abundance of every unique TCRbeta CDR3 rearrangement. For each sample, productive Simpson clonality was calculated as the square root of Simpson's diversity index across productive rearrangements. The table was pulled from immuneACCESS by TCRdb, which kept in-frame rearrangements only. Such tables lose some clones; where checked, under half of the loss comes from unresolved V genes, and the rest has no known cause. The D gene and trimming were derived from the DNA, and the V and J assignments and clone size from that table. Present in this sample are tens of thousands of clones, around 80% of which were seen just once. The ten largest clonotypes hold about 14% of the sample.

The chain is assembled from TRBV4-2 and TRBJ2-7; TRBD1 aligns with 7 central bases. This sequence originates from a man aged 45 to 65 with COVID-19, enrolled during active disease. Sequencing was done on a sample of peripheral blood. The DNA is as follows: TGTGCCAGCAGCCAAGAGCCCGCGGACAGGAGAGAGCAGTACTTC. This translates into CASSQEPADRREQYF.